The 26 T cell receptor beta chains in this list originate from one sample, sequenced in a study of Graves' ophthalmopathy and Graves' hyperthyroidism. The sequenced template was RNA, covering the TCR beta CDR3 region. First-round RT-PCR with HTBI primers preceded a second-round multiplex PCR. TCRdb re-called the multiplex PCR reads with MiXCR, one entry per CDR3 protein. The sample contains hundreds of thousands of distinct CDR3 sequences, 40% to 50% of which appear only once. The sequencing sample was made of peripheral blood. The receptor set was obtained from an adult man with Graves' ophthalmopathy.

In its sample, this clonotype was seen many times. CDR3 sequence (DNA): TGTGCCAGCCAGGGACAGTTGAACACTGAAGCTTTCTTT. The encoded protein is CASQGQLNTEAFF. V gene TRBV25-1 combines with J gene TRBJ1-1; 7 nucleotides agree with TRBD1. Germline V gene data show CDR1 as MGHDK and CDR2 as SYGVNS. Trimming cost V 8 bases and J 0 bases; bases outside gene matches: 3. The CDR3 covers 13 residues.

In this sample, this clonotype turned up a few times. This sequence joins TRBV2 and TRBJ2-7, with unresolved D. V lost 7 bases to trimming and J lost 4 bases, with 14 bases between them. CDR3 length equals 13 residues. Germline values: CDR1 SNHLY, CDR2 FYNNEI. The CDR3 sequence: CASTTKDGYEQYF. DNA for the CDR3: TGTGCCAGCACCACAAAGGACGGATACGAGCAGTACTTC.

The gene calls are TRBV7-9 and TRBJ2-7; 14 nucleotides align to TRBD2. The ends lost 2 bases at V and 5 bases at J; junction bases unmatched: 5. The germline CDR1 and CDR2 sequences are SEHNR and FQNEAQ (reference sequence). The CDR3 has 16 residues. DNA of the CDR3: TGTGCCAGCAGCTTAAGACTAGCGGGAGGGCCCGACGAGCAGTACTTC. Translated: CASSLRLAGGPDEQYF.

This clonotype has ten or more counts. The chain is built from TRBV24-1 and TRBJ2-5, with a tentative D call TRBD2 (5 bases). V shed 1 base and J shed 5 bases, with 10 bases lying between them. This CDR3 region has 14 residues. Looked up from germline, CDR1 is KGHDR and CDR2 is SFDVKD. The CDR3: CATSDFGVGETQYF. The CDR3 nucleotides read TGTGCCACCAGTGATTTCGGGGTGGGGGAGACCCAGTACTTC.

This clonotype was counted a single time. This chain links TRBV7-6 with TRBJ1-3; D is possibly TRBD1 (5 bases). The V end was cut by 3 bases, the J end by 0 bases, with 15 bases between. This CDR3 is built from 17 residues. CDR1 SGHVS and CDR2 FNYEAQ come from the germline V gene. CDR3 bases: TGTGCCAGCAGCTTGGGAGCCGCAGGGAGCTCTGGAAACACCATATATTTT. Translated, it gives CASSLGAAGSSGNTIYF.

The chain carries TRBV10-3 and TRBJ2-7; D uncertain. This CDR3 is built from 13 residues. The V end was cut by 10 bases, the J end by 4 bases, with 17 bases between. Looked up from germline, CDR1 is ENHRY and CDR2 is SYGVKD. CDR3 sequence: CASTPFLGYEQYF. The CDR3 bases are TGTGCCAGCACACCCTTTTTAGGATACGAGCAGTACTTC.

This clonotype was counted many times. The chain joins TRBV10-3 to TRBJ2-7; no definite D call. The germline gives CDR1 ENHRY, CDR2 SYGVKD. There are 16 residues in the CDR3. Trimming pared 0 bases from V and 0 bases from J, leaving 12 bases between. The CDR3 loop is CAISESFVSGSYEQYF. Written as DNA, the CDR3 is TGTGCCATCAGTGAGTCGTTCGTGTCGGGCTCCTACGAGCAGTACTTC.

This clonotype was detected a few times. The chain employs TRBV20-1 and TRBJ2-2, with a tentative D call TRBD1 (5 bases). Deletions cut 3 bases from V and 4 bases from J, with 12 bases between. Germline loops: CDR1 DFQATT, CDR2 SNEGSKA (reference sequence). This CDR3 has 14 residues. This CDR3 is CSARGPPGTGELFF. CDR3 nucleotide sequence: TGCAGTGCTAGGGGGCCGCCGGGCACCGGGGAGCTGTTTTTT.

The V gene is TRBV13, the J gene TRBJ2-2, with D possibly matching TRBD2 (6 bases). Between the trimmed V and J ends, which lost 4 bases and 6 bases, there was a span of 15 bases. The CDR3 extends over 15 amino acids. The germline gives CDR1 PRHDT, CDR2 FYEKMQ (reference sequence). The CDR3 DNA reads as TGTGCCAGCAGCTCTAAAACTAGCACCTCCGGGGAGCTGTTTTTT. Its protein is CASSSKTSTSGELFF. The entire variable domain, with the rest obtained from reference TRBV13 and TRBJ2-2, is as follows: AAGVIQSPRHLIKEKRETATLKCYPIPRHDTVYWYQQGPGQDPQFLISFYEKMQSDKGSIPDRFSAQQFSDYHSELNMSSLELGDSALYFCASSSKTSTSGELFFGEGSRLTVL.

This clonotype appeared a few times. The V gene is TRBV7-9, the J gene TRBJ2-7; the D is unclear. V was cut by 7 bases and J by 1 base, with 11 bases left in between. The CDR3 has 13 amino acids. Germline V gives CDR1 SEHNR, CDR2 FQNEAQ (reference sequence). The CDR3 spells CASNQVPSYEQYF. CDR3 coding DNA: TGTGCCAGCAACCAGGTTCCATCCTACGAGCAGTACTTC.

The rearrangement uses TRBV11-2 and TRBJ2-5; 9 nucleotides line up with TRBD2. Germline-derived CDR1 and CDR2 are SGHAT and FQNNGV. V lost 2 bases, J lost 5 bases, and 6 bases stayed unmatched. The CDR3 length is 15 residues. CDR3 coding DNA: TGTGCCAGCAGCTTAACGGGACTAGCCTTGGAGACCCAGTACTTC. Its translation: CASSLTGLALETQYF. The whole variable domain, remainder taken from reference TRBV11-2 and TRBJ2-5, is EAGVAQSPRYKIIEKRQSVAFWCNPISGHATLYWYQQILGQGPKLLIQFQNNGVVDDSQLPKDRFSAERLKGVDSTLKIQPAKLEDSAVYLCASSLTGLALETQYFGPGTRLLVL.

This clonotype has a single count. CDR3 DNA: TGTGCCACCAGTGATTTTGGGCCCCGGGAGACCCAGTACTTC. Translating it yields CATSDFGPRETQYF. This rearrangement joins TRBV24-1 to TRBJ2-5, with unresolved D. The germline V gene encodes CDR1 KGHDR and CDR2 SFDVKD. There are 14 residues in the CDR3. The ends were cut back, 1 base at V and 5 bases at J, with 10 bases in the middle.

The sample holds a few counts of this clonotype. V and J are TRBV12-3 or TRBV12-4 and TRBJ1-6; 9 nucleotides match TRBD1. CDR3 length: 15 residues. V shed 3 bases and J 7 bases; nucleotides not matched to a gene: 4. The CDR3 is CASSLRGQGNSPLHF. The DNA for the CDR3 is TGTGCCAGCAGTTTGAGGGGACAGGGCAATTCACCCCTCCACTTT.

This chain links TRBV6-5 with TRBJ1-3; tentatively, D is TRBD1 (5 bases). Trimming cost V 8 bases and J 0 bases, with 14 bases left between them. There are 15 residues in the CDR3. The germline V gene has CDR1 MNHEY and CDR2 SVGAGI. DNA of the CDR3: TGTGCCAGCGGCAAGGGGTCTTTCTCTGGAAACACCATATATTTT. It yields the protein CASGKGSFSGNTIYF.

Regarding this clonotype: Its ends do not fully match the called genes, so a read error is possible. The V and J genes are TRBV19 and TRBJ2-7; TRBD2 is a possible D gene (6 bases). Germline values: CDR1 LNHDA, CDR2 SQIVND (reference sequence). The CDR3 is made up of 13 amino acids. Here the CDR3 DNA reads TGTGCCAGTACCCCGGGTAGCGGCTACGAGCAGTGCTTC. It encodes CASTPGSGYEQCF.

The rearrangement uses TRBV29-1 and TRBJ1-3; possible D gene TRBD1, 5 bases. V lost 4 bases and J lost 0, with 13 bases in between. Germline V CDR1 and CDR2: SQVTM, ANQGSEA. The CDR3 has 15 amino acids. CDR3 sequence reads: CSVGEGPSSGNTIYF. The CDR3, as DNA: TGCAGCGTTGGCGAGGGACCAAGCTCTGGAAACACCATATATTTT.

V and J are TRBV5-1 and TRBJ2-7; TRBD1 matches 8 bases. CDR3 length equals 15 residues. Germline lookup yields CDR1 SGHRS and CDR2 YFSETQ. The trim removed 0 bases at V and 7 bases at J, leaving 9 bases unmatched. The CDR3 sequence: CASSLGTGNYNEQYF. The CDR3 DNA is TGCGCCAGCAGCTTGGGGACAGGGAACTACAATGAGCAGTACTTC. Filled out from reference TRBV5-1 and TRBJ2-7, the complete variable domain reads KAGVTQTPRYLIKTRGQQVTLSCSPISGHRSVSWYQQTPGQGLQFLFEYFSETQRNKGNFPGRFSGRQFSNSRSEMNVSTLELGDSALYLCASSLGTGNYNEQYFGPGTRLTVT.

The chain has TRBV11-2 and TRBJ1-6; D gene unclear. V lost 0 bases and J 0 bases, leaving 6 bases between the germline ends. CDR1 and CDR2 (germline): SGHAT, FQNNGV. The CDR3 contains 16 residues. Here the CDR3 DNA reads TGTGCCAGCAGCTTAGACAGGAGCTCCTATAATTCACCCCTCCACTTT. Translated: CASSLDRSSYNSPLHF.

This clonotype was seen only a few times. The chain has TRBV2 and TRBJ1-2, with 11 bases identical to TRBD1. The CDR3 consists of 14 residues. CDR1 is SNHLY, CDR2 FYNNEI, per germline. The V and J ends lost 5 bases and 7 bases, in that order; junction bases with no gene match: 6. CDR3 sequence (DNA): TGTGCCAGCAGTACCGGACAGGGGGCTGGTGGCTACACCTTC. Protein: CASSTGQGAGGYTF.

CDR3 amino acids: CASRSTSGRGTGELFF. The DNA for the CDR3 is TGTGCCAGCAGGTCGACTAGCGGGAGAGGAACCGGGGAGCTGTTTTTT. The gene calls are TRBV25-1 and TRBJ2-2, with TRBD2 matching 12 bases. CDR3 length: 16 amino acids. In germline, CDR1 is MGHDK, CDR2 SYGVNS. The ends lost 6 bases at V and 5 bases at J; junction bases unmatched: 7.

The chain carries TRBV4-1 and TRBJ2-7; 13 bases line up with TRBD2. The CDR3 is 17 amino acids. The junction had 5 bases not matched to a gene; V was cut back by 3 bases and J by 0 bases. CDR1 MGHRA and CDR2 YSYEKL come from the germline V gene. CDR3 sequence (DNA): TGCGCCAGCAGCCACGGGACTAGCGGGGCGAGCTCCTACGAGCAGTACTTC. Translating gives CASSHGTSGASSYEQYF.

The V and J genes are TRBV12-3 or TRBV12-4 and TRBJ1-1; tentative D call: TRBD1 (5 bases). V lost 7 bases and J 6 bases, leaving 21 bases between the germline ends. This CDR3 region has 15 residues. As DNA, the CDR3 is TGTGCCAGCAATTTTAGTCCGGCAGGGAGGGCTGAAGCTTTCTTT. Encoded protein: CASNFSPAGRAEAFF.

This chain links TRBV2 with TRBJ1-5; 8 nucleotides agree with TRBD1. CDR1 SNHLY and CDR2 FYNNEI come from the germline V gene. V lost 6 bases to trimming and J lost 5 bases; unmatched junction nucleotides: 9. This CDR3 region has 15 residues. The CDR3 bases are TGTGCCAGCAGGGACAGGGCAGGGTTGGATCAGCCCCAGCATTTT. It is translated as CASRDRAGLDQPQHF.

Many counts were recorded for this clonotype. This sequence joins TRBV7-3 and TRBJ1-2; D unresolved. This CDR3 contains 13 residues. Germline values: CDR1 SGHTA, CDR2 FQGTGA. The V end was cut by 1 base, the J end by 7 bases, with 10 bases between. The CDR3 region has the DNA TGTGCCAGCAGCTTAAACCGGGTCGCTGGCTACACCTTC. Amino acids: CASSLNRVAGYTF.

The rearrangement joins TRBV10-2 to TRBJ2-3; no clear D gene. Germline CDR1 reads WSHSY; CDR2 reads SAAADI. The CDR3 sequence is 11 residues long. The V gene lost 4 bases and the J gene lost 14 bases, with 13 bases spanning the gap. The CDR3 DNA reads as TGCGCCAGCAGTGGTGGAAATCCGCTGTATTTT. As protein: CASSGGNPLYF.

The chain recombines TRBV4-1 with TRBJ2-7; D is unclear. V lost 1 base, J lost 3 bases, and 10 bases lay in between. Germline V gene lookup returns CDR1 MGHRA and CDR2 YSYEKL. The CDR3 length is 14 residues. In DNA form, the CDR3 reads TGCGCCAGCAGCCAAGGTCGCGGCAACTACGAGCAGTACTTC. Its protein is CASSQGRGNYEQYF.